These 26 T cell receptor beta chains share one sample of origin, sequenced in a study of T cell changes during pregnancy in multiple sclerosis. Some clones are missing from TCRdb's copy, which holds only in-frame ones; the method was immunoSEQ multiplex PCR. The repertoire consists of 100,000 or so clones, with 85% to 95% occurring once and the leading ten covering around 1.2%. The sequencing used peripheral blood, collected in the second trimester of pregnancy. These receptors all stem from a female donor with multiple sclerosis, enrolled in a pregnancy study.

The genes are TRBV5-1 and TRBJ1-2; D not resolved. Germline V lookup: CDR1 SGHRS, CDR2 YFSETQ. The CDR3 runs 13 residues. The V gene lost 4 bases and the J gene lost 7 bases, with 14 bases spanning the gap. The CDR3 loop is CASSMSHESGYTF. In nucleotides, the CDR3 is TGCGCCAGCAGCATGTCCCATGAGAGTGGCTACACCTTC.

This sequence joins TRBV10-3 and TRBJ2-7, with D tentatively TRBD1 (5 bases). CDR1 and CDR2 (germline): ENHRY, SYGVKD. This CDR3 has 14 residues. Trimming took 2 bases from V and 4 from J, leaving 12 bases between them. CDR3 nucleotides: TGTGCCATCAGTGAGAGGGATAGGGGATACGAGCAGTACTTC. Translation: CAISERDRGYEQYF.

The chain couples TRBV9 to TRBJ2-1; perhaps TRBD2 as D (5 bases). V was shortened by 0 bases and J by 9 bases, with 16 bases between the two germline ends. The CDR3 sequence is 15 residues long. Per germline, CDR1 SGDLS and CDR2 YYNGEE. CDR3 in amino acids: CASSVDSRAAGEQFF. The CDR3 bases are TGTGCCAGCAGCGTAGACTCGCGGGCGGCGGGTGAGCAGTTCTTC.

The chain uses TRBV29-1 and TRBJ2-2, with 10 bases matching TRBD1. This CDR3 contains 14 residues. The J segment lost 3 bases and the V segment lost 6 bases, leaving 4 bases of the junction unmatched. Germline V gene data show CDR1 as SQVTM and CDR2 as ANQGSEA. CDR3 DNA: TGCAGCGTACGACAGGGGGCAGACACCGGGGAGCTGTTTTTT. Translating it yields CSVRQGADTGELFF.

The CDR3 reads CASSYAGRPNTEAFF. CDR3 nucleotide sequence: TGTGCCAGCAGTTACGCGGGTCGCCCGAACACTGAAGCTTTCTTT. The V gene is TRBV27, the J gene TRBJ1-1; D gene ambiguous. The length of the CDR3 is 15 residues. Germline CDR1 reads MNHEY; CDR2 reads SMNVEV (reference sequence). V dropped 4 bases and J dropped 1 base, with 13 bases sitting between them.

The CDR3 region has the DNA TGTGCCAGCTCACCAGCAGGGAATCAGCCCCAGCATTTT. Its translation: CASSPAGNQPQHF. The V call is TRBV18, the J call TRBJ1-5; D possibly corresponds to TRBD1 (5 bases). The germline V gene encodes CDR1 KGHSH and CDR2 LQKENI. The CDR3 contains 13 residues. The V gene lost 2 bases and the J gene lost 4 bases, with 6 bases spanning the gap.

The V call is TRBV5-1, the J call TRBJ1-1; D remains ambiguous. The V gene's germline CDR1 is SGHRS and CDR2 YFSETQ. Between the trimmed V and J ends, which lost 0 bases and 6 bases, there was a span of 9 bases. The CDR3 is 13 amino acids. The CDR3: CASSLAESAEAFF. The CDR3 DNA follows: TGCGCCAGCAGCTTGGCCGAATCAGCTGAAGCTTTCTTT.

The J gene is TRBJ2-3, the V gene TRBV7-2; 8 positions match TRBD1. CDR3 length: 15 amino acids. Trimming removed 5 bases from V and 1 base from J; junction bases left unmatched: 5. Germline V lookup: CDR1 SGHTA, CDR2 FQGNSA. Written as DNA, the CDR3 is TGTGCCAGCAGCACGGACAGGGCCGGCACAGATACGCAGTATTTT. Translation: CASSTDRAGTDTQYF.

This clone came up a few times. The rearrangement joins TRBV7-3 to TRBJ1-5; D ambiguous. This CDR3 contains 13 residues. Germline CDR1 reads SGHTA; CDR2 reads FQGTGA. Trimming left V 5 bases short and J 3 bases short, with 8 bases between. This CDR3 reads CASSRDTNQPQHF. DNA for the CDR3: TGTGCCAGCAGCCGCGACACCAATCAGCCCCAGCATTTT.

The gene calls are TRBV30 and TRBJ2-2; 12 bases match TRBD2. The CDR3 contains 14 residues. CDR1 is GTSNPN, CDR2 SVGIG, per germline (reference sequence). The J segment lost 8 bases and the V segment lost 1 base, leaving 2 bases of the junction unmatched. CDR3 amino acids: CAWSGLAGDGELFF. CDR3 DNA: TGTGCCTGGAGTGGACTAGCGGGAGATGGGGAGCTGTTTTTT.

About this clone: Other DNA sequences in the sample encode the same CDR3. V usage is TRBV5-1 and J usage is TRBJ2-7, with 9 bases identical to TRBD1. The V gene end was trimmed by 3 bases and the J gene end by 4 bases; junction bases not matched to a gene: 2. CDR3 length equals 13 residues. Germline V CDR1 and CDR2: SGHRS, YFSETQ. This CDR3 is CASSWGQGYEQYF. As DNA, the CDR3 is TGCGCCAGCAGCTGGGGACAGGGTTACGAGCAGTACTTC.

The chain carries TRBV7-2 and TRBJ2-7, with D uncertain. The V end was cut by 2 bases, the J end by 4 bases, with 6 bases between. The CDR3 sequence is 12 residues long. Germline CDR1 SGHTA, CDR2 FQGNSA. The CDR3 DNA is TGTGCCAGCAGCTTATCACGGTACGAGCAGTACTTC. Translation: CASSLSRYEQYF. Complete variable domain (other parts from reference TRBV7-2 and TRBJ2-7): GAGVSQSPSNKVTEKGKDVELRCDPISGHTALYWYRQSLGQGLEFLIYFQGNSAPDKSGLPSDRFSAERTGGSVSTLTIQRTQQEDSAVYLCASSLSRYEQYFGPGTRLTVT.

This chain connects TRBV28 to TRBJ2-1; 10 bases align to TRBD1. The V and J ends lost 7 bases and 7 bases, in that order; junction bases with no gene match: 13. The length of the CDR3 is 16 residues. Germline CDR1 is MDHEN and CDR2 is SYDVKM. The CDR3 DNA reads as TGTGCCAGCACCTCCTTGGGACAGGGGATGGGAAATGAGCAGTTCTTC. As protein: CASTSLGQGMGNEQFF.

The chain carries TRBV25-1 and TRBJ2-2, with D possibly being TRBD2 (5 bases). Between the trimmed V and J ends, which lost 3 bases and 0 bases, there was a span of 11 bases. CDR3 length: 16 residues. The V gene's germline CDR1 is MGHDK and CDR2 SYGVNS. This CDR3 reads CASSEMRAANTGELFF. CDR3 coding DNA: TGTGCCAGCAGTGAGATGAGAGCGGCGAACACCGGGGAGCTGTTTTTT.

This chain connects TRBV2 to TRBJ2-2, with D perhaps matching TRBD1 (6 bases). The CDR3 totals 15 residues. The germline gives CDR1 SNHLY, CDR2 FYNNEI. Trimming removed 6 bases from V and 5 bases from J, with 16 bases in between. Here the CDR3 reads CASRITAGETGELFF. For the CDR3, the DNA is TGTGCCAGCAGGATAACTGCAGGGGAGACCGGGGAGCTGTTTTTT.

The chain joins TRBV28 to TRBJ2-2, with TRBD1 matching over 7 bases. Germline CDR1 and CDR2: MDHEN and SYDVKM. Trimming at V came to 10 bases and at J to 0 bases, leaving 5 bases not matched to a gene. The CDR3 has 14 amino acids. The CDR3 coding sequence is TGTGCCACCAAGGGGGCGCCGAACACCGGGGAGCTGTTTTTT. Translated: CATKGAPNTGELFF.

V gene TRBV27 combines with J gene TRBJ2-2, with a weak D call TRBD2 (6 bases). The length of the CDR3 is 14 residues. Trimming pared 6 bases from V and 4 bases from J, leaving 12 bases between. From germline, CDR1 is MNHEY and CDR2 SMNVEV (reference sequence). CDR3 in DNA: TGTGCCAGCAGATCGGGACTTCCCACCGGGGAGCTGTTTTTT. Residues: CASRSGLPTGELFF.

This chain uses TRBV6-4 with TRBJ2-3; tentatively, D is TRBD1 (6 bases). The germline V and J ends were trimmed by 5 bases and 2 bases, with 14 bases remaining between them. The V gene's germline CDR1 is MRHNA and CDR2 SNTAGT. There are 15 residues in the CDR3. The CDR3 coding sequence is TGTGCCAGCAGTCCCTCGGGACACCTCACAGATACGCAGTATTTT. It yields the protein CASSPSGHLTDTQYF.

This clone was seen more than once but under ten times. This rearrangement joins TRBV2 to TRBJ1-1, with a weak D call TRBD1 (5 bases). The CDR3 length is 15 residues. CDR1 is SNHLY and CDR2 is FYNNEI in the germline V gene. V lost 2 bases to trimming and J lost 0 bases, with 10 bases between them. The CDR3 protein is CASSETGGVNTEAFF. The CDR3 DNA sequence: TGTGCCAGCAGTGAAACGGGGGGGGTGAACACTGAAGCTTTCTTT.

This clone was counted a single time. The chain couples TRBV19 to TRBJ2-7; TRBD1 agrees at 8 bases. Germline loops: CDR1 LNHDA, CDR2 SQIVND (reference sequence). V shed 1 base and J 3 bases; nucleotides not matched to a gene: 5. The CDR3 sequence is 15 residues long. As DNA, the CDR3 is TGTGCCAGTAGTATAGGACAGGGGACGTACTACGAGCAGTACTTC. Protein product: CASSIGQGTYYEQYF.

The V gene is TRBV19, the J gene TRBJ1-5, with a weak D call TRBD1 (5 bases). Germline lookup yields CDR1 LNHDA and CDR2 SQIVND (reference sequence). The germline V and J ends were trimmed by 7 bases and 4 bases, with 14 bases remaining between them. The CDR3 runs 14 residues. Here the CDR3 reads CASTRMGGNQPQHF. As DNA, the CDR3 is TGTGCCAGTACCAGGATGGGGGGGAATCAGCCCCAGCATTTT.

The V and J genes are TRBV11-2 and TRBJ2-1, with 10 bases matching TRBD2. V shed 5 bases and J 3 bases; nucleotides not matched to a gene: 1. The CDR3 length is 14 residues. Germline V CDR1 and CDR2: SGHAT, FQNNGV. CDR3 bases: TGTGCCAGCAGCCAGCGGGGGGGCTACAATGAGCAGTTCTTC. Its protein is CASSQRGGYNEQFF.

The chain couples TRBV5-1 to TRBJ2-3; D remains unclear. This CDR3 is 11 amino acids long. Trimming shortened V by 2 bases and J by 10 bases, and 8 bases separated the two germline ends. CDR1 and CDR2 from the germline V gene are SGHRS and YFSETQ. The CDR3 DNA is TGCGCCAGCAGCTTCCCTGGGCCGCAGTATTTT. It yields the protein CASSFPGPQYF. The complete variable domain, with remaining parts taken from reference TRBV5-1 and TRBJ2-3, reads KAGVTQTPRYLIKTRGQQVTLSCSPISGHRSVSWYQQTPGQGLQFLFEYFSETQRNKGNFPGRFSGRQFSNSRSEMNVSTLELGDSALYLCASSFPGPQYFGPGTRLTVL.

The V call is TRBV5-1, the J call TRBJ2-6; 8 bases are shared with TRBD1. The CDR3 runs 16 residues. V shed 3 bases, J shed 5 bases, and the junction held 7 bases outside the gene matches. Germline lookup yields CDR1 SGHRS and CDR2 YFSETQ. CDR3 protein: CASSSGQGVRANVLTF. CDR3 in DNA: TGCGCCAGCAGCTCCGGACAGGGAGTAAGGGCCAACGTCCTGACTTTC.

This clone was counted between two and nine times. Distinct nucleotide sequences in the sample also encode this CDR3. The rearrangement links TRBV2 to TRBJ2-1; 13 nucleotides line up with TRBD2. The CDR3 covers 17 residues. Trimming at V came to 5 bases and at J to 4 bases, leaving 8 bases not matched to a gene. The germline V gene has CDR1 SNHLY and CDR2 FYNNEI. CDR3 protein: CASSYSGLAGVYNEQFF. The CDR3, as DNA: TGTGCCAGCAGTTACAGCGGACTAGCGGGAGTTTACAATGAGCAGTTCTTC. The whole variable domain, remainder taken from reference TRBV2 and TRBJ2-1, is EPEVTQTPSHQVTQMGQEVILRCVPISNHLYFYWYRQILGQKVEFLVSFYNNEISEKSEIFDDQFSVERPDGSNFTLKIRSTKLEDSAMYFCASSYSGLAGVYNEQFFGPGTRLTVL.

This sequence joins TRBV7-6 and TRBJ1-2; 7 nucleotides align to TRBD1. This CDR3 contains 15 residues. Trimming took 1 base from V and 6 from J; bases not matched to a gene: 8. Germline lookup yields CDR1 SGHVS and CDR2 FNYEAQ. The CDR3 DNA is TGTGCCAGCAGCTTAGGACAGGGAAGGAATCATGGCTACACCTTC. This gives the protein CASSLGQGRNHGYTF.